This TCR beta chain was recorded in a study of T cells in Graves' hyperthyroidism and ophthalmopathy. Study as a whole: Any treatment followed the collection of peripheral blood at initial diagnosis.

The CDR3 contains 15 residues. The V gene's germline CDR1 is DFQATT and CDR2 SNEGSKA (reference sequence). This clonotype was counted many times. RNA transcripts provided the source from which TCR beta CDR3 regions were amplified. The primer set for the first-round RT-PCR of the TCR CDR3 was HTBI. One entry per CDR3 protein results from TCRdb running MiXCR on the multiplex PCR reads. The table shows about 380,000 distinct CDR3 sequences, with roughly 13% occurring only once. The source is a man aged 30 to 45 with Graves' hyperthyroidism that later progressed to Graves' ophthalmopathy. V and J are TRBV20-1 and TRBJ1-2, with D possibly being TRBD1 (6 bases). The sample comprised blood. CDR3 protein: CSAGQGYHTFYGYTF. The CDR3 DNA reads as TGCAGCGCCGGGCAGGGGTACCACACTTTCTATGGCTACACCTTC.